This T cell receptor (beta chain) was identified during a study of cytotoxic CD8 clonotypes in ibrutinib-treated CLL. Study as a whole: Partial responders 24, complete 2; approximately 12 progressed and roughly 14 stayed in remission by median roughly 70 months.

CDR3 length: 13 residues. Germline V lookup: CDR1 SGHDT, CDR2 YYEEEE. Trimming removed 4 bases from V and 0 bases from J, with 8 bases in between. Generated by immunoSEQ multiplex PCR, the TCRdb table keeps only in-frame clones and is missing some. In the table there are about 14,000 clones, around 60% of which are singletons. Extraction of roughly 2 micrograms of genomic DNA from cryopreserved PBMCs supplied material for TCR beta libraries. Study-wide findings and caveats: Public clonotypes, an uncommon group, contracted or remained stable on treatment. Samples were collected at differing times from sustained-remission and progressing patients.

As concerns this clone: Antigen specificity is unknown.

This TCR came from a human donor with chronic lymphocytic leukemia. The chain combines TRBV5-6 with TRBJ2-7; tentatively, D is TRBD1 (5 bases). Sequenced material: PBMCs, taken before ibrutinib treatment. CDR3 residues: CASSKDSSYEQYF. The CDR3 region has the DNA TGTGCCAGCAGCAAAGACAGCTCCTACGAGCAGTACTTC.